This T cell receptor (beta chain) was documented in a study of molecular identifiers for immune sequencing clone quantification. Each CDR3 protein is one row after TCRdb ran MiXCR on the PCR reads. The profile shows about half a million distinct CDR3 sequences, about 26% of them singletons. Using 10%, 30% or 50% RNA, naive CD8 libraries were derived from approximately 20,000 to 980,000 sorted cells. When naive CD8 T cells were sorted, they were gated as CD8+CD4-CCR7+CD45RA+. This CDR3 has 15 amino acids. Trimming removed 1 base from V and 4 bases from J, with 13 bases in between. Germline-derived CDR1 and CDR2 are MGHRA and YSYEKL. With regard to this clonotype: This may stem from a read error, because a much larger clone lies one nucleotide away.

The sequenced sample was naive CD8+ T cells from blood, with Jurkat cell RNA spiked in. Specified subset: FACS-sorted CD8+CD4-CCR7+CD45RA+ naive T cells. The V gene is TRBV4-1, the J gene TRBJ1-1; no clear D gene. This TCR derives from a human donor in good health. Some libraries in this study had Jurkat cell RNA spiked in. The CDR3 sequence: CASSQGAGGGTEAFF. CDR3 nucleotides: TGCGCCAGCAGCCAAGGGGCGGGCGGCGGCACTGAAGCTTTCTTT.